A selection of T cell receptor beta chains follows, all from one sample in a study of beta chain features in type 1 diabetes. Sequencing was performed with immunoSEQ multiplex PCR; in TCRdb, only in-frame clones are kept and a portion is missing. The sample has just over 600,000 clones; about 14% are singletons. The sample was naive CD4+ T cells from blood. These receptors came from a man younger than 35 in good health. The CDR3 runs from the conserved cysteine through the conserved F or W. Each record gives: clone size, J gene, D gene, V gene, CDR3 DNA, CDR3 protein. D genes are given only for firm matches. The size field is filled for only some rows; it gives once, few, many or a size class.

>-|TRBJ1-5|-|TRBV7-3
TGTGCCAGCAGCTTAGATCGGGATCAGCCCCAGCATTTT
CASSLDRDQPQHF
>few|TRBJ1-2|TRBD1|TRBV5-1
TGCGCCAGCAGCTTGGGGGACAGCTATGGCTACACCTTC
CASSLGDSYGYTF
>-|TRBJ1-5|-|TRBV5-1
TGCGCCAGCAGTTACGACTCAGGGATCAATCAGCCCCAGCATTTT
CASSYDSGINQPQHF
>few|TRBJ1-2|-|TRBV7-9
TGTGCCAGCTCTGCTTCTAGCCTTGGAACAGAAAACTATGGCTACACCTTC
CASSASSLGTENYGYTF
>few|TRBJ2-5|-|TRBV5-1
TGCGCCAGCCTCCTGGGTCTACGGAAAGAAGAGACCCAGTACTTC
CASLLGLRKEETQYF
>few|TRBJ2-7|-|TRBV9
TGTGCCAGCAGCCTCACCGCCGGCGAGCTCGAGGAGCAGTACTTC
CASSLTAGELEEQYF
>-|TRBJ2-1|TRBD2|TRBV18
TGTGCCAGCTCACCTGGACTAGCAGCAGATGAGCAGTTCTTC
CASSPGLAADEQFF
>-|TRBJ2-1|-|TRBV7-2
TGTGCCAGCAGCTTAGTTTGGGATGAGCAGTTCTTC
CASSLVWDEQFF
>-|TRBJ2-2|TRBD1|TRBV7-3
TGTGCCAGCAGACAGGGGACAGAAAACACCGGGGAGCTGTTTTTT
CASRQGTENTGELFF
>-|TRBJ2-5|TRBD2|TRBV28
TGTGCCAGCAGTTTAGGCACGAGGAGCGGGGGAATGGAGACCCAGTACTTC
CASSLGTRSGGMETQYF
>-|TRBJ1-2|TRBD1|TRBV9
TGTGCCAGCAGCCCCTACGGGACAGGGGGCTACTATGGCTACACCTTC
CASSPYGTGGYYGYTF
>few|TRBJ2-6|TRBD1|TRBV7-9
TGTGCCAGCAGCTTAACAGGGGCTGGGGCCAACGTCCTGACTTTC
CASSLTGAGANVLTF
>few|TRBJ1-3|TRBD1|TRBV7-9
TGTGCCAGCAGTTTAGGGACAGACTCGTCTGGAAACACCATATATTTT
CASSLGTDSSGNTIYF
>-|TRBJ1-5|TRBD1|TRBV30
TGTGCCTGGAGCCTACAGGGGGCGCAACCCCAGCATTTT
CAWSLQGAQPQHF